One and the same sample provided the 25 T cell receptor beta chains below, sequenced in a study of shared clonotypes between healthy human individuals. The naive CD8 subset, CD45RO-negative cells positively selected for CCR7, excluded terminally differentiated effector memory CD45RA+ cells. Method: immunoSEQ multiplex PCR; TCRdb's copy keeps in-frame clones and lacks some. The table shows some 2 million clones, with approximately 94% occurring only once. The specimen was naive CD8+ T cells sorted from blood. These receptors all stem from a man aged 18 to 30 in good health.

The CDR3 nucleotides read TGTGCCAGCAGCTTGGTGGGGAGCTCCTATAATTCACCCCTCCACTTT. Translating gives CASSLVGSSYNSPLHF. V usage is TRBV5-4 and J usage is TRBJ1-6; D gene ambiguous. Deletions cut 0 bases from V and 0 bases from J, with 7 bases between. Germline CDR1 and CDR2: SGHNT and YYREEE (reference sequence). The CDR3 has 16 residues.

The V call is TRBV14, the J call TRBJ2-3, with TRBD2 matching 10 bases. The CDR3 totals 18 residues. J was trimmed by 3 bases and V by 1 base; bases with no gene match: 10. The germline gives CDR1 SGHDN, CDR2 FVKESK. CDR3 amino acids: CASSQVYSGGPPTDTQYF. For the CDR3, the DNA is TGTGCCAGCAGCCAAGTATATAGCGGGGGGCCCCCTACAGATACGCAGTATTTT.

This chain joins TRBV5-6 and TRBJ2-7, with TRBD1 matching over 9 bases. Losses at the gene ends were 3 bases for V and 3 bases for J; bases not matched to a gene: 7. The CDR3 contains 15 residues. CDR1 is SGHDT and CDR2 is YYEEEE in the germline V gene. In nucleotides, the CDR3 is TGTGCCAGCAGCTCTGGACAGGGGCCACTCTACGAGCAGTACTTC. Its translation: CASSSGQGPLYEQYF.

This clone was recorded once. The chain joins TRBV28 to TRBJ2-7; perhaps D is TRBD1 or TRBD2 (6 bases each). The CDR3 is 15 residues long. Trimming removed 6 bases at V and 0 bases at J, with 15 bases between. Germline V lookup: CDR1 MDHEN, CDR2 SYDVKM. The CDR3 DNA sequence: TGTGCCAGCAGCGTAACGGGGGCCAGCTCCTACGAGCAGTACTTC. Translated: CASSVTGASSYEQYF.

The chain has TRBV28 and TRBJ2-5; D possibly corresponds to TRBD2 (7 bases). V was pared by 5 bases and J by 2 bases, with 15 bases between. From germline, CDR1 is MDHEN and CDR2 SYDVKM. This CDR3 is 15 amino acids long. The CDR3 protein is CASSPRGAVQETQYF. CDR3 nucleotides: TGTGCCAGCAGTCCTCGGGGGGCTGTTCAAGAGACCCAGTACTTC.

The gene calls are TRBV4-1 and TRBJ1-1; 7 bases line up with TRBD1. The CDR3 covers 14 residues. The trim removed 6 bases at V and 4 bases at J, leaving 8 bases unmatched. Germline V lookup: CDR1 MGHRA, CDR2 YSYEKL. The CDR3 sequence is CASRERQGRTEAFF. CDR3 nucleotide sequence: TGCGCCAGCAGAGAAAGACAGGGTCGCACTGAAGCTTTCTTT.

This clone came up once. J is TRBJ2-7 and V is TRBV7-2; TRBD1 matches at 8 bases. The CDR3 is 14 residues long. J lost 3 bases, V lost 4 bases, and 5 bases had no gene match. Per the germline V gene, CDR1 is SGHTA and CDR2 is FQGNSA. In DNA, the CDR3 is TGTGCCAGCAGCTCCCGACAGGGGATCTACGAGCAGTACTTC. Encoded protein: CASSSRQGIYEQYF.

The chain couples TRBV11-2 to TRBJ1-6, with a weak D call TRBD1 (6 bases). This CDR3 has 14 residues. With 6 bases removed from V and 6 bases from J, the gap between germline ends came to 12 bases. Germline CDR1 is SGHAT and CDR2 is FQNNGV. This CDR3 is CASSFGDTNSPLHF. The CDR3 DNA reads TGTGCCAGCAGTTTCGGGGACACTAATTCACCCCTCCACTTT.

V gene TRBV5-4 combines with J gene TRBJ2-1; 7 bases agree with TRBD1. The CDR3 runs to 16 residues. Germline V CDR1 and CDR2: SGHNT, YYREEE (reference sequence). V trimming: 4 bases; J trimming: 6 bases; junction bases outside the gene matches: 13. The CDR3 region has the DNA TGTGCCAGCAGCACAGTTACCGGGACAGCACTCAATGAGCAGTTCTTC. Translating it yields CASSTVTGTALNEQFF.

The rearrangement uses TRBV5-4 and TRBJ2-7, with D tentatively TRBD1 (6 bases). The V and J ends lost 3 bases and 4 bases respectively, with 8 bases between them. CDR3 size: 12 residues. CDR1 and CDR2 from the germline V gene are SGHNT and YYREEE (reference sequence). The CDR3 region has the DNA TGTGCCAGCAGCTATGACAGGTACGAGCAGTACTTC. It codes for CASSYDRYEQYF.

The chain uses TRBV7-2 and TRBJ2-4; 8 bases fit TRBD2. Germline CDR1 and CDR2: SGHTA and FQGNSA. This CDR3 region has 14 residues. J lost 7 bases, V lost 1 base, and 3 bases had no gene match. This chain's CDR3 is CASSLEAGGNIQYF. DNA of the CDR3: TGTGCCAGCAGCTTAGAGGCGGGAGGTAACATTCAGTACTTC.

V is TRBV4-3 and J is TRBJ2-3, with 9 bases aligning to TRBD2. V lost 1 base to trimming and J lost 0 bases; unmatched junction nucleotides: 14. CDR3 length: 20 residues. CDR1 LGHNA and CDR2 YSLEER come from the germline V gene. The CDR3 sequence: CASSQGRGIWREGSTDTQYF. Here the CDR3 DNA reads TGCGCCAGCAGCCAAGGACGGGGGATTTGGCGGGAGGGGAGCACAGATACGCAGTATTTT.

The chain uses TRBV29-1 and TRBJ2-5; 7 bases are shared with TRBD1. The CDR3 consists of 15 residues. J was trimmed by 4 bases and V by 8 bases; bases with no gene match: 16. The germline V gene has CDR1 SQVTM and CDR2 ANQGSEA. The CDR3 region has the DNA TGCAGCCTCCGACCCCAACAGGGGCCTGGAGAGACCCAGTACTTC. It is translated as CSLRPQQGPGETQYF.

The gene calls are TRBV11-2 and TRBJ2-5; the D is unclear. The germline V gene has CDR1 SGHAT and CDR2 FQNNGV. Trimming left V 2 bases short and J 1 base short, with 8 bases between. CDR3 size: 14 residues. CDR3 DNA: TGTGCCAGCAGCTTATGGGTGAGCCAAGAGACCCAGTACTTC. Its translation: CASSLWVSQETQYF.

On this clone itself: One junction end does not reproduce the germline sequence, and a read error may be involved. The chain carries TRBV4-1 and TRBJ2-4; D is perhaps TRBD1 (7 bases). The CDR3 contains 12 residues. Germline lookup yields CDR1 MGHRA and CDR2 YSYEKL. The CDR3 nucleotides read TGCGCCAGCAGCCAAGGGGCGGGACAGAGCTTCTTC. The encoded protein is CASSQGAGQSFF.

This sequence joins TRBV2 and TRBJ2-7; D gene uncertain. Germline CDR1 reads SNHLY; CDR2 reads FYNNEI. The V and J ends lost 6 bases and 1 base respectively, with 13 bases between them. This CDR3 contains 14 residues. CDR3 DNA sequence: TGTGCCAGCAGCGCCTTGGGCAGTTCCTACGAGCAGTACTTC. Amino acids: CASSALGSSYEQYF.

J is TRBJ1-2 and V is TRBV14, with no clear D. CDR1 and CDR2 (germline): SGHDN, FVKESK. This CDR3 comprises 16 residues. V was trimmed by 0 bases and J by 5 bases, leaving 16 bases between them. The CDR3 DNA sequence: TGTGCCAGCAGCCAAGATCAGGATCTGCACCCATATGGCTACACCTTC. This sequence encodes CASSQDQDLHPYGYTF.

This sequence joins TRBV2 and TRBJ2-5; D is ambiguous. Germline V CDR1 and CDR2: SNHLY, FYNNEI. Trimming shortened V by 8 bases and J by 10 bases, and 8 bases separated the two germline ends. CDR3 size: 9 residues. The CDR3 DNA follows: TGTGCCAGCCTCGGTGGCCAGTACTTC. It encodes CASLGGQYF.

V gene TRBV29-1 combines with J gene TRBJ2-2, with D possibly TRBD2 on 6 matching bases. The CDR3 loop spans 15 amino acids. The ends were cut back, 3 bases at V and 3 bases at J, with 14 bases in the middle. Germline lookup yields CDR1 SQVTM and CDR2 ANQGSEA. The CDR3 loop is CSVDPGTEYTGELFF. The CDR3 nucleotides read TGCAGCGTTGACCCCGGGACTGAGTACACCGGGGAGCTGTTTTTT.

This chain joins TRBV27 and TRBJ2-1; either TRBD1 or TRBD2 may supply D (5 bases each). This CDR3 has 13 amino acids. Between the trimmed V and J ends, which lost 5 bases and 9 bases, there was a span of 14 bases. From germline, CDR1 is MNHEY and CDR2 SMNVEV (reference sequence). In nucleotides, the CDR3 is TGTGCCAGCAGTCCTCCGGGACCCACTGAGCAGTTCTTC. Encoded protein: CASSPPGPTEQFF.

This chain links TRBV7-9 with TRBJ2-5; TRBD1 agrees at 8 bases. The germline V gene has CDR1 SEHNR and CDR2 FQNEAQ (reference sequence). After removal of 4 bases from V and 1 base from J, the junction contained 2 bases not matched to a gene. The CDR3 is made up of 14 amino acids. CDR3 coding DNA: TGTGCCAGCAGCTGGACAGGGATCCAAGAGACCCAGTACTTC. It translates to CASSWTGIQETQYF.

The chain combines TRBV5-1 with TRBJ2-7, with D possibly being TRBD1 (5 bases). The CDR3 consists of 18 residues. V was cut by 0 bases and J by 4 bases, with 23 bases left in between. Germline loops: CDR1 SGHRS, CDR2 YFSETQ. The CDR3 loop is CASSLVFVDSPTPYEQYF. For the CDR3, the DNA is TGCGCCAGCAGCTTGGTATTTGTTGACAGTCCAACGCCTTACGAGCAGTACTTC.

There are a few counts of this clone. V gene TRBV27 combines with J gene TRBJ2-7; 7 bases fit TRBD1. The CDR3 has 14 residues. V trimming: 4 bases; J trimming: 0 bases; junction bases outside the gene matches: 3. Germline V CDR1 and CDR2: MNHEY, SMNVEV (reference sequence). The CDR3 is CASSSGQSSYEQYF. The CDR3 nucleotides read TGTGCCAGCAGTTCGGGACAGAGCTCCTACGAGCAGTACTTC.

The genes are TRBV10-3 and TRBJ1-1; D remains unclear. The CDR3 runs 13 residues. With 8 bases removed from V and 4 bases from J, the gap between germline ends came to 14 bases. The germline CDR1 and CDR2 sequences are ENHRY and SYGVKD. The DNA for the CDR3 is TGTGCCATCCTTACGGAGTTGGCCACTGAAGCTTTCTTT. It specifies CAILTELATEAFF.

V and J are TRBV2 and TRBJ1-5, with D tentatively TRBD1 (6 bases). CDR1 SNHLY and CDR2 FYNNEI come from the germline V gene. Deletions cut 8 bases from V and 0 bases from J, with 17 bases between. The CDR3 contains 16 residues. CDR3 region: CASGGVGGYSNQPQHF. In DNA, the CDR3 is TGTGCCAGCGGTGGGGTAGGGGGTTATAGCAATCAGCCCCAGCATTTT. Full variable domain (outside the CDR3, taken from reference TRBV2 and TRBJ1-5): EPEVTQTPSHQVTQMGQEVILRCVPISNHLYFYWYRQILGQKVEFLVSFYNNEISEKSEIFDDQFSVERPDGSNFTLKIRSTKLEDSAMYFCASGGVGGYSNQPQHFGDGTRLSIL.